Reported below is one TCR beta chain. The CDR3 has 17 amino acids. Unmatched junction bases numbered 10, after V lost 0 bases and J lost 6 bases. Germline lookup yields CDR1 SGHTS and CDR2 YDEGEE. The source of the sample is a study of cytomegalovirus exposure and HLA in healthy donors. About the research overall: The approximately 690 first-cohort repertoires and the approximately 110 validation repertoires shared the same platform, a later analysis reported.

Produced via immunoSEQ multiplex PCR; TCRdb's table is partial and in-frame only. The table has about 62,000 clones, approximately 95% seen once. While the first cohort had around 700 subjects, the donors belonged to the separate validation cohort of 120 subjects. The origin of this receptor is a woman aged 18-30 years in good health and CMV-seropositive. Sequenced sample: PBMCs. The genes are TRBV5-8 and TRBJ1-5; 9 bases align to TRBD1. Here the CDR3 DNA reads TGTGCCAGCAGCTTGGATTTTATGGGACAGGGTCTTCAGCCCCAGCATTTT. Protein product: CASSLDFMGQGLQPQHF.